This T cell receptor (beta chain) was found in a study of blood T cells in healthy people across ages. Using a J-beta primer mix together with a sample-barcoded 5' primer, a second PCR was run for about 6 to 11 cycles. TCRdb called the 5' RACE reads again in MiXCR, with one record for every CDR3 protein. The data contain fewer than 2 million distinct CDR3 sequences, about two fifths of them singletons. Germline V gene sequence: CDR1 SQVTM, CDR2 ANQGSEA. V was trimmed by 5 bases and J by 7 bases, leaving 12 bases between them. This CDR3 contains 12 residues. This clonotype is a singleton in its sample. The individuals who served as donors were healthy Caucasians living in Russia, aged about 6 to 100.

The chain couples TRBV29-1 to TRBJ2-1; D ambiguous. The sequencing sample was made of blood. The receptor comes from a human donor in good health. The DNA for the CDR3 is TGCAGCGTTCTGGGCCGAAGGAATGAGCAGTTCTTC. This gives the protein CSVLGRRNEQFF.